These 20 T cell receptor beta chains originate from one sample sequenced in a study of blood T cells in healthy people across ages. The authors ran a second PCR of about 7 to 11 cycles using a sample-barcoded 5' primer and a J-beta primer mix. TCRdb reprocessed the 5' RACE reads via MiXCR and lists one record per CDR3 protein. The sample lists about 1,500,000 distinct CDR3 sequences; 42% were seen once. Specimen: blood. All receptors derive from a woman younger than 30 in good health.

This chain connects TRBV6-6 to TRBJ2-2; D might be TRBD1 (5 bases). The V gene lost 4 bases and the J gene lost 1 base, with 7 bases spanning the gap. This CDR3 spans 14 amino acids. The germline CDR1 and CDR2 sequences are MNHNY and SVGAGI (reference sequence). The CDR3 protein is CASSCGQNTGELFF. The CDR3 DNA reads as TGTGCCAGCAGTTGCGGACAGAACACCGGGGAGCTGTTTTTT.

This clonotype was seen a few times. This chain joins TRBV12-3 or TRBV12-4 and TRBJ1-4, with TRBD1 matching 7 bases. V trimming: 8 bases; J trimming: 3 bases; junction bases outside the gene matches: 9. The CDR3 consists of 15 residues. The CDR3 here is CASYQQGWSNEKLFF. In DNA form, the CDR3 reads TGTGCCAGCTACCAACAGGGGTGGTCTAATGAAAAACTGTTTTTT.

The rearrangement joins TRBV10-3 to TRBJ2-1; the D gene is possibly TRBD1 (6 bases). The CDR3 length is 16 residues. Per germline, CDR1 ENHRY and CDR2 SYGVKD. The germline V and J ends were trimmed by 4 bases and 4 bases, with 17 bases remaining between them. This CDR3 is CAISAPPGQKYNEQFF. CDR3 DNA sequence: TGTGCCATCAGTGCACCACCGGGACAAAAATACAATGAGCAGTTCTTC.

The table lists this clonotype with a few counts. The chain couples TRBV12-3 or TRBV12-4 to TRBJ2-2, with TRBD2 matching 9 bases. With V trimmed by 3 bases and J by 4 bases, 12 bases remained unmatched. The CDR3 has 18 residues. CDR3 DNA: TGTGCCAGCAGTTTTAGAATCTTAGCGGGAGTGTCCACCGGGGAGCTGTTTTTT. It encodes CASSFRILAGVSTGELFF.

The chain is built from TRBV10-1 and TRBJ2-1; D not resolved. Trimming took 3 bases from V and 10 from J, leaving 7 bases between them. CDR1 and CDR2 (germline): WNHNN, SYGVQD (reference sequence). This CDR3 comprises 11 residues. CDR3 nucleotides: TGCGCCAGCAGTGATATCTCGGAGCAGTTCTTC. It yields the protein CASSDISEQFF.

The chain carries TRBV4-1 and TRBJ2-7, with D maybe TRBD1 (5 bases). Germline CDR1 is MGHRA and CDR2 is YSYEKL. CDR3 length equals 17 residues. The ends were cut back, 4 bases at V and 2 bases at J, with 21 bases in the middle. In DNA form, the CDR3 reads TGCGCCAGCAGCCCCCTACCCGACGGACATGGGACCTACGAGCAGTACTTC. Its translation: CASSPLPDGHGTYEQYF.

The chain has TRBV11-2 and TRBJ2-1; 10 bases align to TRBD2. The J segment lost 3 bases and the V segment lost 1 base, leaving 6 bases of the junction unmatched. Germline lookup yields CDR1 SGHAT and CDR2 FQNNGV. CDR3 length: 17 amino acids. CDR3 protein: CASSLVASGSFYNEQFF. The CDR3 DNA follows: TGTGCCAGCAGCTTAGTGGCTAGCGGGAGCTTCTACAATGAGCAGTTCTTC. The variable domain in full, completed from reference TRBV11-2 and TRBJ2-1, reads EAGVAQSPRYKIIEKRQSVAFWCNPISGHATLYWYQQILGQGPKLLIQFQNNGVVDDSQLPKDRFSAERLKGVDSTLKIQPAKLEDSAVYLCASSLVASGSFYNEQFFGPGTRLTVL.

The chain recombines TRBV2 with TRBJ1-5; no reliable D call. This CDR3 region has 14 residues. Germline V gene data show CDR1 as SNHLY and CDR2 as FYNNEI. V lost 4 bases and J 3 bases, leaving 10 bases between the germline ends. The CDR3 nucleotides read TGTGCCAGCAGTGTTGGCCCTCTCAATCAGCCCCAGCATTTT. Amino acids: CASSVGPLNQPQHF. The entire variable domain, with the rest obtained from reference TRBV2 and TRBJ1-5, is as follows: EPEVTQTPSHQVTQMGQEVILRCVPISNHLYFYWYRQILGQKVEFLVSFYNNEISEKSEIFDDQFSVERPDGSNFTLKIRSTKLEDSAMYFCASSVGPLNQPQHFGDGTRLSIL.

The CDR3 sequence is CAISTGPGSPLHF. The DNA for the CDR3 is TGTGCCATCAGTACAGGTCCAGGATCACCCCTCCACTTT. The genes are TRBV10-3 and TRBJ1-6; a weak D match, TRBD1 (5 bases). This CDR3 comprises 13 residues. Trimming took off 5 bases at V and 10 bases at J, with 12 bases between the two ends. Germline V gene lookup returns CDR1 ENHRY and CDR2 SYGVKD.

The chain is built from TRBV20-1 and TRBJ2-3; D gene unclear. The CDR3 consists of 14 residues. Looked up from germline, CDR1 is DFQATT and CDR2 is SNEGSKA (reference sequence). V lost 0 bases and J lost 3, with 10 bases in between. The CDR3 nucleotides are TGCAGTGCTAGAGATCCTCGGAGAACAGATACGCAGTATTTT. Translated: CSARDPRRTDTQYF.

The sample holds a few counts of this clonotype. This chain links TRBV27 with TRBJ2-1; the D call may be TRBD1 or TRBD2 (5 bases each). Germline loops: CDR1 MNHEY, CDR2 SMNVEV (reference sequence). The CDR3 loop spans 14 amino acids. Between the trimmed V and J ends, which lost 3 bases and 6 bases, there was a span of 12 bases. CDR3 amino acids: CASSFFGTTNEQFF. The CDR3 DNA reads TGTGCCAGCAGTTTCTTTGGGACGACCAATGAGCAGTTCTTC.

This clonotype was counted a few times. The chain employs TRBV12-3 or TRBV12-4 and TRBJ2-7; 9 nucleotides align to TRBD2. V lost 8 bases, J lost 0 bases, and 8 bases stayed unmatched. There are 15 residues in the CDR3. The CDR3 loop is CASQPSGTDSYEQYF. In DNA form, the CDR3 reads TGTGCCAGCCAGCCTAGCGGGACCGACTCCTACGAGCAGTACTTC.

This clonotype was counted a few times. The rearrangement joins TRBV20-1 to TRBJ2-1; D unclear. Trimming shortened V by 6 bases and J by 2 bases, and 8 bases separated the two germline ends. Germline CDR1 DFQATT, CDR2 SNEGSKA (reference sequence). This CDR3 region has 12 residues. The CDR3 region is CSAGKPYNEQFF. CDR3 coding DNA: TGCAGTGCGGGAAAACCCTACAATGAGCAGTTCTTC.

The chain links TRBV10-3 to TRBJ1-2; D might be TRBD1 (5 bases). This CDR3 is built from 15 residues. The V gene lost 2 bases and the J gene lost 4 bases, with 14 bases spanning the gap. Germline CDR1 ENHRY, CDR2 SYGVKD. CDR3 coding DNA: TGTGCCATCAGTGAGGCTCCGGGACGAAGCTATGGCTACACCTTC. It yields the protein CAISEAPGRSYGYTF.

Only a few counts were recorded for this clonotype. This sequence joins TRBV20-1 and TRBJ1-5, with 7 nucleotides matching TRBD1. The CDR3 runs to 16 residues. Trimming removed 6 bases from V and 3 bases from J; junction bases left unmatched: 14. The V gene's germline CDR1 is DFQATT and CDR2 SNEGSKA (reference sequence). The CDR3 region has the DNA TGCAGTGCGCGCACGACAGGGCTGGGGGCCAATCAGCCCCAGCATTTT. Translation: CSARTTGLGANQPQHF.

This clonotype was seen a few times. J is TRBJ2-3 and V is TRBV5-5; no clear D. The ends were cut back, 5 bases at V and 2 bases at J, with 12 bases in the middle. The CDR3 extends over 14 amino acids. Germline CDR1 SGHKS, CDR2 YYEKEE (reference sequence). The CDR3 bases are TGTGCCAGCAGTTTACTCTCACCCACAGATACGCAGTATTTT. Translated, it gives CASSLLSPTDTQYF. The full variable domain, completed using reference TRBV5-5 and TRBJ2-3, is DAGVTQSPTHLIKTRGQQVTLRCSPISGHKSVSWYQQVLGQGPQFIFQYYEKEERGRGNFPDRFSARQFPNYSSELNVNALLLGDSALYLCASSLLSPTDTQYFGPGTRLTVL.

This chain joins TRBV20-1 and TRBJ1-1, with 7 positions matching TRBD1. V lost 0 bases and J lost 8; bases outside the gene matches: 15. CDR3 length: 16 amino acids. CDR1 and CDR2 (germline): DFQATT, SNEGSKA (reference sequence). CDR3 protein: CSARDPNRRWDREAFF. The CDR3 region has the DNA TGCAGTGCTAGAGATCCAAATCGGCGATGGGACAGAGAAGCTTTCTTT.

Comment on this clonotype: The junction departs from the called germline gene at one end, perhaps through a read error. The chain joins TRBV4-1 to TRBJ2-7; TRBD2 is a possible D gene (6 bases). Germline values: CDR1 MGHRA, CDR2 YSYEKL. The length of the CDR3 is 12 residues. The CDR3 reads CASSQEAGNPFF. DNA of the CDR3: TGCGCCAGCAGCCAAGAGGCGGGAAACCCCTTCTTC.

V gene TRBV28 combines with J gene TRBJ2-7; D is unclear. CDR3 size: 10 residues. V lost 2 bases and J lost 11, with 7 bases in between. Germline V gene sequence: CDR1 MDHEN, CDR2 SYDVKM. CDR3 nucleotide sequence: TGTGCCAGCAGTTTAAGCCCGGAGTACTTC. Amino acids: CASSLSPEYF.

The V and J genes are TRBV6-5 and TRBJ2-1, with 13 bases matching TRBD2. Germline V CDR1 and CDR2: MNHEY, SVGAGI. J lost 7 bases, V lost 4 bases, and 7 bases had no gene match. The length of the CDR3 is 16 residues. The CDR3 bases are TGTGCCAGCAGTTCGGGACTAGCGGGGCTCCGGAATGAGCAGTTCTTC. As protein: CASSSGLAGLRNEQFF.